These 21 T cell receptor beta chains came from one sample sequenced in a study of OX40 agonist ivuxolimab in advanced cancers. Generated by immunoSEQ multiplex PCR, the TCRdb table keeps only in-frame clones and is missing some. Among around 61,000 clones listed, approximately 86% were seen once. Sequenced here: CD4+ or CD8+ T cells sorted from blood, sampled in a trial of the OX40 agonist ivuxolimab. All receptors derive from an adult with an advanced solid tumor such as melanoma, head and neck, liver or kidney cancer.

The chain combines TRBV29-1 with TRBJ2-7; tentatively, D is TRBD1 (5 bases). Germline-derived CDR1 and CDR2 are SQVTM and ANQGSEA. The CDR3 extends over 14 amino acids. Trimming left V 6 bases short and J 1 base short, with 16 bases between. In nucleotides, the CDR3 is TGCAGCGTCCGGAAGGGGCAGCTTTCCTACGAGCAGTACTTC. Protein: CSVRKGQLSYEQYF.

J is TRBJ1-1 and V is TRBV5-1, with D maybe TRBD1 (6 bases). This CDR3 has 14 amino acids. V lost 4 bases, J lost 4 bases, and 14 bases lay in between. CDR1 and CDR2 from the germline V gene are SGHRS and YFSETQ. CDR3: CASSKGDGGTEAFF. CDR3 sequence (DNA): TGCGCCAGCAGCAAGGGGGATGGAGGCACTGAAGCTTTCTTT.

With regard to this clone: The same CDR3 also results from other DNA sequences found in this sample. V is TRBV7-2 and J is TRBJ2-3; perhaps TRBD2 as D (6 bases). The V gene lost 5 bases and the J gene lost 3 bases, with 9 bases spanning the gap. CDR1 and CDR2 (germline): SGHTA, FQGNSA. This CDR3 contains 13 residues. The CDR3 protein is CASSLGRTDTQYF. The CDR3 bases are TGTGCCAGCAGCCTGGGGAGGACAGATACGCAGTATTTT.

The chain combines TRBV7-6 with TRBJ1-5; the D is unclear. V dropped 1 base and J dropped 3 bases, with 4 bases sitting between them. Germline V gives CDR1 SGHVS, CDR2 FNYEAQ. The CDR3 is made up of 13 amino acids. CDR3 DNA: TGTGCCAGCAGCTTAGGGTTCAATCAGCCCCAGCATTTT. This encodes CASSLGFNQPQHF.

The chain carries TRBV13 and TRBJ1-2, with TRBD1 matching over 8 bases. The CDR3 spans 14 residues. Germline CDR1 is PRHDT and CDR2 is FYEKMQ (reference sequence). The V gene end was trimmed by 3 bases and the J gene end by 1 base; junction bases not matched to a gene: 1. The CDR3 DNA is TGTGCCAGCAGCTTCGGACAGGGTAACTATGGCTACACCTTC. It yields the protein CASSFGQGNYGYTF.

This clone has only one observation. This rearrangement joins TRBV18 to TRBJ1-2; TRBD1 is a possible D gene (5 bases). This CDR3 is 13 amino acids long. Germline values: CDR1 KGHSH, CDR2 LQKENI. V gave up 2 bases and J gave up 1 base, with 5 bases separating them. The CDR3 loop reads CASSPGGNYGYTF. The CDR3 DNA sequence: TGTGCCAGCTCACCAGGGGGTAACTATGGCTACACCTTC. Full variable domain (rest looked up from reference TRBV18 and TRBJ1-2): NAGVMQNPRHLVRRRGQEARLRCSPMKGHSHVYWYRQLPEEGLKFMVYLQKENIIDESGMPKERFSAEFPKEGPSILRIQQVVRGDSAAYFCASSPGGNYGYTFGSGTRLTVV.

The V and J genes are TRBV21-1 and TRBJ2-7; TRBD2 was called by the table and not checked on the DNA. TRBV21-1 is tagged as a pseudogene. The CDR3 is 16 residues long. The CDR3 DNA follows: TGTGCCAGCACTGCGAGCCCCGGAGGGGCGCCGTACGAGCAGTACTTC. Its translation is CASTASPGGAPYEQYF.

This rearrangement joins TRBV7-8 to TRBJ2-5; D is unresolved. The CDR3 contains 15 residues. V dropped 2 bases and J dropped 7 bases, with 17 bases sitting between them. Germline V CDR1 and CDR2: SGHVS, FQNEAQ. The CDR3 is CASSLLSLLRPTQYF. The CDR3 nucleotides read TGTGCCAGCAGCTTACTATCGCTTCTACGGCCGACCCAGTACTTC. The whole variable domain, remainder taken from reference TRBV7-8 and TRBJ2-5, is GAGVSQSPRYKVAKRGQDVALRCDPISGHVSLFWYQQALGQGPEFLTYFQNEAQLDKSGLPSDRFFAERPEGSVSTLKIQRTQQEDSAVYLCASSLLSLLRPTQYFGPGTRLLVL.

This rearrangement joins TRBV6-1 to TRBJ1-2; tentative D call: TRBD1 (6 bases). Trimming removed 6 bases from V and 6 bases from J, with 14 bases in between. This CDR3 comprises 13 residues. The germline gives CDR1 MNHNS, CDR2 SASEGT. CDR3 DNA: TGTGCCAGCAGGAGGGACTACAGGGATGGCTACACCTTC. Protein sequence: CASRRDYRDGYTF.

The chain employs TRBV5-8 and TRBJ2-1, with 11 bases matching TRBD2. Losses at the gene ends were 0 bases for V and 2 bases for J; bases not matched to a gene: 4. The CDR3 is 17 amino acids. Germline CDR1 reads SGHTS; CDR2 reads YDEGEE. CDR3 in amino acids: CASSLELAGVPYNEQFF. The CDR3 DNA sequence: TGTGCCAGCAGCTTGGAACTAGCGGGAGTACCCTACAATGAGCAGTTCTTC.

The chain combines TRBV2 with TRBJ2-5; D assignment may be TRBD1 or TRBD2 (5 bases each). The J call may be faulty, since TRBJ2-7 better matches the DNA end. The CDR3 has 19 residues. From germline, CDR1 is SNHLY and CDR2 FYNNEI. CDR3 DNA sequence: TGTGCCAGCAGTGTTCCGAAGCGACCCGGGACGGCCTTTTACTACGAGCAGTACTTC. This encodes CASSVPKRPGTAFYYEQYF.

In its sample, this clone was seen once. The chain is built from TRBV7-2 and TRBJ2-1; the D is unclear. With 4 bases removed from V and 7 bases from J, the gap between germline ends came to 14 bases. The germline V gene encodes CDR1 SGHTA and CDR2 FQGNSA. CDR3 length equals 14 residues. In nucleotides, the CDR3 is TGTGCCAGCAGCTCTACCTCCGAAGGGAATGAGCAGTTCTTC. This encodes CASSSTSEGNEQFF. Full variable domain (remainder filled in from reference TRBV7-2 and TRBJ2-1): GAGVSQSPSNKVTEKGKDVELRCDPISGHTALYWYRQSLGQGLEFLIYFQGNSAPDKSGLPSDRFSAERTGGSVSTLTIQRTQQEDSAVYLCASSSTSEGNEQFFGPGTRLTVL.

A few counts support this clone. The chain recombines TRBV4-1 with TRBJ2-1; TRBD2 aligns across 12 bases. Germline trimming cut 3 bases from V and 5 bases from J; bases unmatched to any gene: 2. The V gene's germline CDR1 is MGHRA and CDR2 YSYEKL. CDR3 length: 15 amino acids. Written as DNA, the CDR3 is TGCGCCAGCAGCCATTCTAGCGGGAGGGACAATGAGCAGTTCTTC. Protein product: CASSHSSGRDNEQFF.

V and J are TRBV18 and TRBJ1-4; tentatively, D is TRBD1 (5 bases). The CDR3 spans 14 residues. The germline CDR1 and CDR2 sequences are KGHSH and LQKENI. V was trimmed by 3 bases and J by 8 bases, leaving 13 bases between them. DNA for the CDR3: TGTGCCAGCTCACCCCAGGGAATTGGAGAAAAACTGTTTTTT. Protein: CASSPQGIGEKLFF. Looking up the rest from reference TRBV18 and TRBJ1-4 gives the full variable domain: NAGVMQNPRHLVRRRGQEARLRCSPMKGHSHVYWYRQLPEEGLKFMVYLQKENIIDESGMPKERFSAEFPKEGPSILRIQQVVRGDSAAYFCASSPQGIGEKLFFGSGTQLSVL.

The V gene is TRBV6-6, the J gene TRBJ2-5, with 7 bases fitting TRBD1. CDR1 and CDR2 from the germline V gene are MNHNY and SVGAGI (reference sequence). V lost 2 bases and J lost 4; bases outside the gene matches: 7. The CDR3 is 15 amino acids. For the CDR3, the DNA is TGTGCCAGCAGTTACGACAGGGCAAAAGGAGAGACCCAGTACTTC. As protein: CASSYDRAKGETQYF.

This chain uses TRBV4-1 with TRBJ2-1, with D maybe TRBD2 (6 bases). The CDR3 runs 16 residues. The germline CDR1 and CDR2 sequences are MGHRA and YSYEKL. V lost 1 base and J 3 bases, leaving 13 bases between the germline ends. In nucleotides, the CDR3 is TGCGCCAGCAGCCAAGCAATTAGCGGAGTCTACAATGAGCAGTTCTTC. Encoded protein: CASSQAISGVYNEQFF.

V usage is TRBV28 and J usage is TRBJ1-2, with 7 bases aligning to TRBD1. This CDR3 region has 17 residues. V was pared by 4 bases and J by 2 bases, with 13 bases of the junction left unmatched. Germline CDR1 MDHEN, CDR2 SYDVKM. The CDR3 protein is CASSSYTAGQRNYGYTF. In nucleotides, the CDR3 is TGTGCCAGCAGTTCGTATACCGCGGGACAGCGAAACTATGGCTACACCTTC.

The chain recombines TRBV30 with TRBJ2-7, with D possibly TRBD1 on 6 matching bases. The germline V gene has CDR1 GTSNPN and CDR2 SVGIG (reference sequence). The CDR3 totals 12 residues. V was shortened by 8 bases and J by 1 base, with 12 bases between the two germline ends. The CDR3 DNA reads TGTGCCGCTGACAGGCCATCCTACGAGCAGTACTTC. Its translation: CAADRPSYEQYF.

This chain joins TRBV30 and TRBJ1-2; TRBD1 agrees at 10 bases. The CDR3 is 13 amino acids. V trimming: 3 bases; J trimming: 8 bases; junction bases outside the gene matches: 6. The germline gives CDR1 GTSNPN, CDR2 SVGIG (reference sequence). The CDR3 sequence: CAWSSDRGHGYTF. The DNA of the CDR3 is TGTGCCTGGAGCTCAGACAGGGGGCACGGCTACACCTTC.

The rearrangement uses TRBV5-5 and TRBJ1-1; D is undetermined. This CDR3 spans 14 amino acids. CDR1 and CDR2 (germline): SGHKS, YYEKEE (reference sequence). V lost 0 bases, J lost 1 base, and 7 bases lay in between. CDR3 DNA sequence: TGTGCCAGCAGCTTGGGTCAGGAGAACACTGAAGCTTTCTTT. Its translation is CASSLGQENTEAFF.

This rearrangement joins TRBV7-2 to TRBJ2-1, with 7 bases that match TRBD1. Losses at the gene ends were 4 bases for V and 2 bases for J; bases not matched to a gene: 11. CDR1 SGHTA and CDR2 FQGNSA come from the germline V gene. The CDR3 contains 17 residues. The CDR3, as DNA: TGTGCCAGCAGCTCAAGGGGAAAGGGGGCGGCCTACAATGAGCAGTTCTTC. Translated: CASSSRGKGAAYNEQFF.